The rows below give T cell receptor beta chains drawn from one sample of a study of shared clonotypes between healthy human individuals. Sequencing was performed with immunoSEQ multiplex PCR; in TCRdb, only in-frame clones are kept and a portion is missing. Among approximately 2,200,000 clones, approximately 94% were seen once, and the ten largest hold roughly 1.7%. Sequencing input: naive CD8+ T cells from PBMCs. The origin of the receptors is a man between 18 and 29 years old in good health. Some clones in this sample may be carry-over from other donors' samples. Each CDR3 is given with its conserved first and last residue. The D gene is left open where the match is weak. Clone size is shown for a subset of rows, as once, few, many or a class of expanded clone.

clone_size	v_call	j_call	d_call	cdr3_nt	cdr3_aa
-	TRBV27	TRBJ2-7	TRBD2	TGTGCCAGCAGTTTTGGGACTAGTGTCTACGAGCAGTACTTC	CASSFGTSVYEQYF
-	TRBV4-3	TRBJ2-3	-	TGCGCCAGCAGCTCGCACACCTTCGGTGATACGCAGTATTTT	CASSSHTFGDTQYF
-	TRBV19	TRBJ1-4	TRBD1	TGTGCCAGTAGTGTGAGACAGGGACTGTTTGGGGCGAATGAAAAACTGTTTTTT	CASSVRQGLFGANEKLFF
-	TRBV4-1	TRBJ1-5	TRBD1	TGCGCCAGCAGCCAAGATTTGTTGACAGGGAATCAGCCCCAGCATTTT	CASSQDLLTGNQPQHF
-	TRBV14	TRBJ2-1	TRBD1	TGTGCCAGCAGCCTTCGACAGGGGTCCTACAATGAGCAGTTCTTC	CASSLRQGSYNEQFF
-	TRBV19	TRBJ2-1	-	TGTGCCAGTAGTATAATTAGCGGAAGCCTCAATGAGCAGTTCTTC	CASSIISGSLNEQFF
-	TRBV9	TRBJ2-7	-	TGTGCCAGCAGCCCCGGGGGAACACTTTACGAGCAGTACTTC	CASSPGGTLYEQYF
few	TRBV27	TRBJ1-1	-	TGTGCCAGCAGTTTGAATATGAACACTGAAGCTTTCTTT	CASSLNMNTEAFF
-	TRBV27	TRBJ1-2	-	TGTGCCAGCAGTTTAGCGCGTACGTTCTATGGCTACACCTTC	CASSLARTFYGYTF
once	TRBV7-8	TRBJ2-3	-	TGTGCCAGCAGCTTAGTGTGGGGGACAGATACGCAGTATTTT	CASSLVWGTDTQYF
-	TRBV15	TRBJ1-2	TRBD1	TGTGCCACCAACCCCTCAGGGACAGGCGCCCCCCGGGGCTACACCTTC	CATNPSGTGAPRGYTF
-	TRBV25-1	TRBJ2-1	-	TGTGCCAGCAGTGAAGGCTCCTCTCTGGGAGAGCAGTTCTTC	CASSEGSSLGEQFF
-	TRBV19	TRBJ2-1	-	TGTGCCAGTAGTATAGATGATGAGGGCAACAATGAGCAGTTCTTC	CASSIDDEGNNEQFF
-	TRBV6-1	TRBJ1-1	-	TGTGCCAGCAGTGAATGGGCTGGGGAGGGGTCCACTGAAGCTTTCTTT	CASSEWAGEGSTEAFF
-	TRBV9	TRBJ2-7	TRBD2	TGTGCCAGCAACGGGGGGGCCTCCTACGAGCAGTACTTC	CASNGGASYEQYF
-	TRBV15	TRBJ2-7	TRBD1	TGTGCCACCAGCGGTGGGCGAACAGGGGCCTACGAGCAGTACTTC	CATSGGRTGAYEQYF
-	TRBV14	TRBJ2-2	TRBD1	TGTGCCAGCAGCCAAGATAGCAGGGGGCCTGTGAACACCGGGGAGCTGTTTTTT	CASSQDSRGPVNTGELFF
-	TRBV6-5	TRBJ2-1	TRBD1	TGTGCCAGCAGGGACAGGGGGAGGTACAATGAGCAGTTCTTC	CASRDRGRYNEQFF
-	TRBV6-1	TRBJ2-7	-	TGTGCCAGCAGTGACGGGTATGTGTACGAGCAGTACTTC	CASSDGYVYEQYF
-	TRBV27	TRBJ1-1	-	TGTGCCAGCAGGGACATGAACACTGAAGCTTTCTTT	CASRDMNTEAFF
-	TRBV7-9	TRBJ2-2	-	TGTGCCAGCAGCCCCTCTTCGAAAGGCACCGGGGAGCTGTTTTTT	CASSPSSKGTGELFF
-	TRBV27	TRBJ2-5	-	TGTGCCAGCGGACCGACCATACAAGAGACCCAGTACTTC	CASGPTIQETQYF
few	TRBV7-9	TRBJ1-1	TRBD1	TGTGCCAGCAGCCACAGGGACAGGGGCACTGAAGCTTTCTTT	CASSHRDRGTEAFF
-	TRBV7-3	TRBJ2-1	TRBD2	TGTGCCAGCAGCTGGGCGGGAGGGGGCAATGAGCAGTTCTTC	CASSWAGGGNEQFF
-	TRBV19	TRBJ2-1	-	TGTGCCAGTAGTCTTGGTCTGGCCGATGAGCAGTTCTTC	CASSLGLADEQFF
-	TRBV10-3	TRBJ2-7	TRBD2	TGTGCCATCAGTGTCTCAACCGGGGGGTACGAGCAGTACTTC	CAISVSTGGYEQYF